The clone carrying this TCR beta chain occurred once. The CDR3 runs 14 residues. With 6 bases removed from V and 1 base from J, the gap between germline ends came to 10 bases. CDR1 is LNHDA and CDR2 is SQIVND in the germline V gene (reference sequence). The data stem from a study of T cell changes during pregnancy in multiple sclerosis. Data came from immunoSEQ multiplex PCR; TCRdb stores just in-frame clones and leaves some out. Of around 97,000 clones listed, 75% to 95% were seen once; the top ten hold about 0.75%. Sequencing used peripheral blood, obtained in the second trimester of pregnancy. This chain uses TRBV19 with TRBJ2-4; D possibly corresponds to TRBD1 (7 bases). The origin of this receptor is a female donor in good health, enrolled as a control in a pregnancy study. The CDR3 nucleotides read TGTGCCAGTAGGTCAGGGGGGGCCAAAAACATTCAGTACTTC. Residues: CASRSGGAKNIQYF.